The clone carrying this T cell receptor beta chain was found once. Its antigen remains unidentified. The germline CDR1 and CDR2 sequences are SGHRS and YFSETQ. The CDR3 sequence is 14 residues long. Trimming took 6 bases from V and 5 from J; bases not matched to a gene: 5. This sample was included in a study of cytomegalovirus exposure and HLA in healthy donors. The study, taken as a whole, reports: According to a later analysis, TCR clusters from the first cohort tended to co-occur in the 120 or so validation repertoires. In vitro experiments confirmed that a few CMV-associated chains were specific for CMV antigens.

The donors were part of the validation cohort of 95 to 150 subjects. That cohort was separate from the first cohort, which comprised about 730 subjects. Only in-frame clones appear in the TCRdb table, and some are missing; sequencing was by immunoSEQ multiplex PCR. Here the sample spans over 75,000 clones, around 84% being singletons. This sequence originates from a man aged 18 to 29 in good health and CMV-seropositive. The sample was PBMCs. V gene TRBV5-1 combines with J gene TRBJ2-1; 10 bases match TRBD1. The DNA for the CDR3 is TGCGCCAGCATAGCGGACAGGGGGGACAATGAGCAGTTCTTC. It encodes CASIADRGDNEQFF.